Here is one T cell receptor beta chain with its context. This receptor's antigen is unknown. One base away there is no much larger clone; base qualities are not given. The data belong to a study of T cell repertoires in cytomegalovirus infection (dated by TCRdb to about 2019). General notes on the study: The peptide stimulations were aimed at well-studied HLA-B-restricted epitopes as well as recently identified HLA-C-restricted CMV epitopes, whose presentation resists viral immunomodulation. The HLA type of each donor mattered for the analysis, because public TCR beta signatures pointed to carriage of CMV infection along with the matching HLA type.

Findings and caveats that apply to the study as a whole: The ex vivo response was dominated by HLA-C-restricted CMV-specific TCR beta clonotypes, which also provided the single most frequent clonotype in two of eight donors. Cumulative frequency of public TCR beta family members discriminated carriers of CMV infection plus the relevant HLA type in this cohort and an independent approximately 370-donor cohort.

The instrument given in TCRdb is Illumina HiSeq 1500. The raw public data were reprocessed by TCRdb itself: fastp quality trimming at Q25, MiXCR clonotype calling, in-frame beta chains only. All rows with the same CDR3 protein become a single entry with the most common DNA and genes. Recorded for this sample are around 310,000 distinct CDR3 sequences; about 27% of them occurred a single time. Of the sample, 20% falls within the top ten clones. This specimen's treatment or condition label, interpreted: in vitro stimulation with specific CMV peptide epitopes to enrich CMV-specific T cells. CDR1 and CDR2 are drawn from the germline V gene: SNHLY, FYNNEI. The junction carries 13 bases between V and J, which are trimmed by 7 bases and 3 bases respectively. The cysteine opens and the phenylalanine closes a CDR3 of 14 amino acids. Left in the record is the CDR3 DNA by itself, 42 bases read in frame from the first base.

The chain was built from TRBV2 and TRBJ1-5; the D gene is perhaps TRBD1, on 5 matching bases. Sequencing was performed on cultured PBMCs, taken from culture after CMV antigen stimulation. This receptor was taken from a human donor in good health (CMV status not recorded). Some clones in this sample may be carry-over from other donors' samples. CDR3 loop: CASKSDSHNQPQHF. DNA sequence: TGTGCCAGCAAGTCAGACAGTCACAATCAGCCCCAGCATTTT.